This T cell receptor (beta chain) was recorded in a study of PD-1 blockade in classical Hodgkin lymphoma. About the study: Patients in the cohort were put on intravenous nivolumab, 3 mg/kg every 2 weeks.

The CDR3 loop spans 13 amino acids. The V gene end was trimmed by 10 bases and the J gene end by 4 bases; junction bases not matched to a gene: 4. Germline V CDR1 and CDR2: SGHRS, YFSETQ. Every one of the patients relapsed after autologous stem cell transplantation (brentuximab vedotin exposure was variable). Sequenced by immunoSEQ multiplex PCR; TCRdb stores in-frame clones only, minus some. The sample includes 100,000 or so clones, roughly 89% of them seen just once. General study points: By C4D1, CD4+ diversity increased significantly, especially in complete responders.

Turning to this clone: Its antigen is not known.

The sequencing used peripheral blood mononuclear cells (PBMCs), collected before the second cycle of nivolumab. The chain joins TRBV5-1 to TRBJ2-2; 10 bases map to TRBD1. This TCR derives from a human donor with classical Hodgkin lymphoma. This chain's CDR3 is CASRTGGTGELFF. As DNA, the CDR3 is TGCGCCTCCCGGACAGGGGGCACCGGGGAGCTGTTTTTT.